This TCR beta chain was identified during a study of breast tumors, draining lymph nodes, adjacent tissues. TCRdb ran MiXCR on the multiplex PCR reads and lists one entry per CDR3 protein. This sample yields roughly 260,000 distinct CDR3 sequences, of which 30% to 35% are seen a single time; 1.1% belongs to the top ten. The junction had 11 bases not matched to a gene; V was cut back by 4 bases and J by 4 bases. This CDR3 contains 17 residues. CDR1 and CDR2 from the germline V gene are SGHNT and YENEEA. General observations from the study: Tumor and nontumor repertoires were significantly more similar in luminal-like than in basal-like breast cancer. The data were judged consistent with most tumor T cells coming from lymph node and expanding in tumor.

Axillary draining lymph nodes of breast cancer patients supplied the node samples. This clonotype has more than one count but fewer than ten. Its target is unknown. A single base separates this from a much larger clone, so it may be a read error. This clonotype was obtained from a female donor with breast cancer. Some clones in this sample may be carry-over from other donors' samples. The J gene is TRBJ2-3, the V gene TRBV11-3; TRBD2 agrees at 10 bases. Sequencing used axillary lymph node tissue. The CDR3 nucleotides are TGTGCCAGCAGCTCAGGACTAGCGGCAGCGGAGGCAGATACGCAGTATTTT. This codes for CASSSGLAAAEADTQYF.